Sequencing of this T cell receptor (beta chain) was carried out in a study of T cells after yellow fever vaccination. This clonotype was detected only a few times. This CDR3 region has 15 residues. CDR1 and CDR2 (germline): SGHNT, YENEEA. Trimming cost V 0 bases and J 3 bases, with 12 bases left between them. MiXCR was run by TCRdb on the 5' RACE reads, yielding one entry per CDR3 protein. Seen here are roughly 48,000 distinct CDR3 sequences, more than 6.5% observed once, and the top ten hold 24%. Study outcomes and limitations: Repertoires sorted by FACS could include abundant clonotypes that are contaminants from the bulk population.

This specimen consisted of CD8+ T cells not binding an NS4B(214-222) dextramer, sorted from PBMCs, obtained approximately 40 days after the first yellow fever vaccination. The chain links TRBV11-3 to TRBJ2-7, with unresolved D. This receptor was identified in a man aged 18 to 29 who received the YFV17D yellow fever vaccine. The CDR3 DNA follows: TGTGCCAGCAGCTTAGATGTTGCCCCGTACTACGAGCAGTACTTC. It codes for CASSLDVAPYYEQYF.